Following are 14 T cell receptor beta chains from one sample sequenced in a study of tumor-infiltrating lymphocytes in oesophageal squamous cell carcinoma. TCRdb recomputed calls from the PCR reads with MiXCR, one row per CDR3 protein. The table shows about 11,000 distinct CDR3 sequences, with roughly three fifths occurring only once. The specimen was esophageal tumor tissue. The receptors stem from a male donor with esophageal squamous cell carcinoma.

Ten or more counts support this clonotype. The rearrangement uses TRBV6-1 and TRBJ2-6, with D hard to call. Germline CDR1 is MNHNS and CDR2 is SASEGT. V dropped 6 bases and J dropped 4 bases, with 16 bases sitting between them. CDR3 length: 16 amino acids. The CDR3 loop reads CASSGPGVPGANVLTF. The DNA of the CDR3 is TGTGCCAGCAGCGGTCCTGGGGTACCCGGGGCCAACGTCCTGACTTTC.

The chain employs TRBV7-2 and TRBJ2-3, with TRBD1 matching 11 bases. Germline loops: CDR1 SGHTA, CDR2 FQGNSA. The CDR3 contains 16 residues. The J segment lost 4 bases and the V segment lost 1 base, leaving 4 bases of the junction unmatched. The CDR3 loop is CASSLEGQGGSDTQYF. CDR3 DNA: TGTGCCAGCAGCTTAGAGGGACAGGGGGGATCAGATACGCAGTATTTT.

This CDR3 reads CAIRLAGDGGQYF. CDR3 sequence (DNA): TGTGCCATCAGGCTAGCGGGAGACGGGGGGCAGTACTTC. The chain recombines TRBV10-3 with TRBJ2-1, with 10 nucleotides matching TRBD2. The J call is doubtful: the DNA matches TRBJ2-7 better. Germline assignment: CDR1 ENHRY and CDR2 SYGVKD. The CDR3 sequence is 13 residues long.

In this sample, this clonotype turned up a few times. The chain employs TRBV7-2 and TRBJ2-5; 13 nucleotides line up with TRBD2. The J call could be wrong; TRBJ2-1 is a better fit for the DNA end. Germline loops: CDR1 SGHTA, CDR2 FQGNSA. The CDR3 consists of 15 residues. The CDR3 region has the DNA TGTGCCAGCAGCTGGACTAGCGGGGGTAGGGATGAGCAGTTCTTC. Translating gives CASSWTSGGRDEQFF.

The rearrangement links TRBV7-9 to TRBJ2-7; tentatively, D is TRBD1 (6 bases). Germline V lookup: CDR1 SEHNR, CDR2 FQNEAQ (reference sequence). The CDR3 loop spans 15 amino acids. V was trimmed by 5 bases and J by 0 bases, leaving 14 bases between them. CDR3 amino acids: CASSRDRSSSYEQYF. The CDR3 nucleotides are TGTGCCAGCAGCAGAGACAGGTCGAGCTCCTACGAGCAGTACTTC.

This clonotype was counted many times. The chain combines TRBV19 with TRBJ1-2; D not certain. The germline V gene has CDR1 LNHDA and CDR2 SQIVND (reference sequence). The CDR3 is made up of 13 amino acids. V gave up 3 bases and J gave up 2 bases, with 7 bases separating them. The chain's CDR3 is CASSITENYGYTF. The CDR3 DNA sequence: TGTGCCAGTAGTATCACTGAGAACTATGGCTACACCTTC.

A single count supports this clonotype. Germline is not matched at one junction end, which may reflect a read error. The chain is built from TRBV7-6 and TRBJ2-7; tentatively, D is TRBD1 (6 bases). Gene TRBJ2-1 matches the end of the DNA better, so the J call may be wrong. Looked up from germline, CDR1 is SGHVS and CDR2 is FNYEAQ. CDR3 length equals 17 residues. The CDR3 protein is CASSPLPDRSVPNEQFF. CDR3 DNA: TGTGCTAGCAGCCCGCTCCCCGACAGGTCAGTACCCAATGAGCAGTTCTTC.

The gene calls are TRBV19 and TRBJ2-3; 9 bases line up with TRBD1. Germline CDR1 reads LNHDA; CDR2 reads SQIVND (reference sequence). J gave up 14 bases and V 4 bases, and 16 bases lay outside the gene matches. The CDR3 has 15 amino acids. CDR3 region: CASSKGTGNTGELYF. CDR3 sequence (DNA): TGTGCCAGTAGTAAAGGGACAGGGAACACCGGGGAGCTGTATTTT.

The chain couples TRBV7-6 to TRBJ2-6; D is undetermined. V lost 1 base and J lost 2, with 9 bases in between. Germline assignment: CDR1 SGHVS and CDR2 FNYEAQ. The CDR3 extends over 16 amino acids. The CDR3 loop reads CASSLGGATGANVLTF. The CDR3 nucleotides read TGTGCCAGCAGCTTAGGAGGAGCGACTGGGGCCAACGTCCTGACTTTC.

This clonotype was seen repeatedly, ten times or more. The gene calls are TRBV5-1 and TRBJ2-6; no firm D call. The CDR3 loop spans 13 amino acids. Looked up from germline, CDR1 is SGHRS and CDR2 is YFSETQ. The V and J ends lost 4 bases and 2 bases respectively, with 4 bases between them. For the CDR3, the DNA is TGCGCCAGCAGCATTGCTGGGGCCAACGTCCTGACTTTC. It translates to CASSIAGANVLTF.

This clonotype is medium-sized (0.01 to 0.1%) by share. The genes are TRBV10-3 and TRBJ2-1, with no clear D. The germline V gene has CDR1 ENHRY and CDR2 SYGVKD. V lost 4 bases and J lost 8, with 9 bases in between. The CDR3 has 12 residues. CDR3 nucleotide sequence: TGTGCCATCAGTGCGAGAAGGCATGAGCAGTTCTTC. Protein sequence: CAISARRHEQFF.

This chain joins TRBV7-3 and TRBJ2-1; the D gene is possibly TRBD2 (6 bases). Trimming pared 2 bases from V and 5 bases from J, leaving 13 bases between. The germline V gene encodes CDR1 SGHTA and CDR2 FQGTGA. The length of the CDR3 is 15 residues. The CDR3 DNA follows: TGTGCCAGCAGCTTATCTCTAGCGTGGGACAATGAGCAGTTCTTC. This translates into CASSLSLAWDNEQFF.

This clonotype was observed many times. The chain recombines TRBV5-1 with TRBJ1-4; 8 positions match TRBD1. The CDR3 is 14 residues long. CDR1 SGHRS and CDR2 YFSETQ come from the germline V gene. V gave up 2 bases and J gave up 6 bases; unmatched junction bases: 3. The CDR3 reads CASSLQGVHEKLFF. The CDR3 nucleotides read TGCGCCAGCAGCTTACAGGGGGTGCATGAAAAACTGTTTTTT. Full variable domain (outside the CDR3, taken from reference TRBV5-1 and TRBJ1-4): KAGVTQTPRYLIKTRGQQVTLSCSPISGHRSVSWYQQTPGQGLQFLFEYFSETQRNKGNFPGRFSGRQFSNSRSEMNVSTLELGDSALYLCASSLQGVHEKLFFGSGTQLSVL.

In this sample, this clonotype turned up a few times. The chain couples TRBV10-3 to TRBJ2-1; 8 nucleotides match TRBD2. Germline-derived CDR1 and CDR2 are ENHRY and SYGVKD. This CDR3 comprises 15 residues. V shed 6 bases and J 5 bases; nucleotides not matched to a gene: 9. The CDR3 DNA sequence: TGTGCCATCAGCAAGACTAGCGATTTAGACAATGAGCAGTTCTTC. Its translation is CAISKTSDLDNEQFF.